The present T cell receptor beta chain was sequenced within a study of technical replicates of blood from several donors. Germline CDR1 reads SGHDN; CDR2 reads FVKESK. The V and J ends lost 9 bases and 3 bases, in that order; junction bases with no gene match: 8. The CDR3 has 14 residues. Libraries were prepared by immunoSEQ multiplex PCR; TCRdb keeps only in-frame clonotypes and omits some of them. Of tens of thousands of clones listed, around 92% are singletons. This chain uses TRBV14 with TRBJ2-1; 7 bases map to TRBD2. The sequence was obtained from a human donor in good health. Some clones in this sample may be carry-over from other donors' samples. Material for sequencing was T cells isolated from PBMCs. CDR3 amino acids: CASSLGGSYNEQFF. In nucleotides, the CDR3 is TGTGCCAGTTCCTTGGGCGGGAGCTACAATGAGCAGTTCTTC.